Presented here are 30 T cell receptor beta chains from one specimen sequenced in a study of early T cells in non-severe SARS-CoV-2 infection. TCRdb recomputed calls from the 5' RACE reads with MiXCR, one row per CDR3 protein. Of approximately 50,000 distinct CDR3 sequences in the sample, less than 9.5% were seen once. The source material was whole blood. The receptors here all came from an adult who was a healthcare worker with PCR-confirmed SARS-CoV-2 infection or an uninfected control (not recorded which).

V usage is TRBV28 and J usage is TRBJ2-7; the D is unclear. V was clipped by 6 bases and J by 2 bases, with 17 bases between them. Germline CDR1 and CDR2: MDHEN and SYDVKM. The CDR3 has 15 amino acids. This CDR3 is CASSSSRSGTYEQYF. The CDR3, as DNA: TGTGCCAGCAGCTCAAGCCGGTCAGGTACCTACGAGCAGTACTTC.

The genes are TRBV5-1 and TRBJ1-1; TRBD1 is a possible D gene (5 bases). The germline V gene encodes CDR1 SGHRS and CDR2 YFSETQ. With 3 bases removed from V and 3 bases from J, the gap between germline ends came to 15 bases. The CDR3 length is 15 residues. CDR3 coding DNA: TGCGCCAGCAGCTGGGACCCTCGGGGGGACACTGAAGCTTTCTTT. Residues: CASSWDPRGDTEAFF.

This clonotype has a handful of counts. The chain recombines TRBV4-1 with TRBJ1-1; a weak D match, TRBD1 (5 bases). CDR3 length equals 14 residues. CDR1 MGHRA and CDR2 YSYEKL come from the germline V gene. The V end lost 1 base, the J end lost 4 bases, and 10 bases lay between the germline ends. CDR3 DNA: TGCGCCAGCAGCCAAGGACGAGGGGCCACTGAAGCTTTCTTT. Its translation: CASSQGRGATEAFF.

The chain recombines TRBV6-6 with TRBJ1-5, with D uncertain. The CDR3 sequence is 14 residues long. Trimming stripped 4 bases from V and 3 bases from J, with 10 bases between. Germline V CDR1 and CDR2: MNHNY, SVGAGI (reference sequence). The chain's CDR3 is CASSSQANNQPQHF. The DNA for the CDR3 is TGTGCCAGCAGTTCCCAGGCGAACAATCAGCCCCAGCATTTT.

This clonotype was seen at least ten times. The chain employs TRBV7-2 and TRBJ2-1; 7 positions agree with TRBD1. CDR1 and CDR2 from the germline V gene are SGHTA and FQGNSA. This CDR3 has 14 residues. V lost 5 bases, J lost 9 bases, and 10 bases stayed unmatched. CDR3 nucleotide sequence: TGTGCCAGCAGCCGAGAGGGGACAGACCGTGAGCAGTTCTTC. This encodes CASSREGTDREQFF.

This sequence joins TRBV10-3 and TRBJ1-1; 7 bases line up with TRBD1. V lost 6 bases to trimming and J lost 9 bases; unmatched junction nucleotides: 4. Germline CDR1 and CDR2: ENHRY and SYGVKD. CDR3 size: 11 residues. CDR3 sequence: CAISDRVQAFF. CDR3 bases: TGTGCCATCAGCGACAGGGTACAAGCTTTCTTT.

This clonotype was counted ten times or more. The J gene is TRBJ2-2, the V gene TRBV7-6; 14 positions match TRBD2. V was clipped by 5 bases and J by 7 bases; unmatched bases: 6. This CDR3 has 16 residues. Germline CDR1 and CDR2: SGHVS and FNYEAQ. This CDR3 reads CASSTTSGGAGGELFF. DNA for the CDR3: TGTGCCAGCAGCACGACTAGCGGGGGGGCCGGCGGGGAGCTGTTTTTT.

The CDR3, as DNA: TGTGCCAGCAGCCTGATAAGGGGGGAGACCGATACGCAGTATTTT. This translates into CASSLIRGETDTQYF. V gene TRBV14 combines with J gene TRBJ2-3; either TRBD1 or TRBD2 may supply D (6 bases each). The CDR3 length is 15 residues. Trimming pared 4 bases from V and 6 bases from J, leaving 17 bases between. Looked up from germline, CDR1 is SGHDN and CDR2 is FVKESK.

This clonotype showed up many times. This chain links TRBV20-1 with TRBJ1-2; the D gene is possibly TRBD1 (6 bases). In germline, CDR1 is DFQATT, CDR2 SNEGSKA (reference sequence). The CDR3 spans 14 residues. Trimming cost V 5 bases and J 2 bases, with 15 bases left between them. The CDR3 loop reads CSAQRETGNYGYTF. CDR3 nucleotides: TGCAGTGCTCAAAGAGAAACAGGGAACTATGGCTACACCTTC.

V and J are TRBV9 and TRBJ2-1; either TRBD1 or TRBD2 may supply D (6 bases each). Trimming removed 4 bases from V and 1 base from J, with 12 bases in between. The CDR3 has 15 amino acids. Germline-derived CDR1 and CDR2 are SGDLS and YYNGEE. CDR3 sequence reads: CASSKGGRSYNEQFF. The CDR3 coding sequence is TGTGCCAGCAGCAAAGGGGGGAGGTCCTACAATGAGCAGTTCTTC.

The chain carries TRBV5-1 and TRBJ2-5, with 7 bases identical to TRBD1. Germline V gives CDR1 SGHRS, CDR2 YFSETQ. The CDR3 has 14 residues. V shed 4 bases, J shed 0 bases, and the junction held 3 bases outside the gene matches. CDR3 coding DNA: TGCGCCAGCAGCCCGGGACAGTACCAAGAGACCCAGTACTTC. Protein: CASSPGQYQETQYF.

The chain is built from TRBV27 and TRBJ2-7; D might be TRBD1 (6 bases). The V end lost 0 bases, the J end lost 2 bases, and 8 bases lay between the germline ends. In germline, CDR1 is MNHEY, CDR2 SMNVEV (reference sequence). The length of the CDR3 is 14 residues. The CDR3: CASSLSQGTYEQYF. CDR3 coding DNA: TGTGCCAGCAGTTTATCGCAGGGGACCTACGAGCAGTACTTC.

This clonotype has a count of ten or more. The chain employs TRBV9 and TRBJ1-3; D call uncertain. Germline CDR1 reads SGDLS; CDR2 reads YYNGEE. The CDR3 length is 15 residues. V was shortened by 4 bases and J by 0 bases, with 11 bases between the two germline ends. The CDR3 spells CASSRTGNSGNTIYF. For the CDR3, the DNA is TGTGCCAGCAGCCGTACGGGGAACTCTGGAAACACCATATATTTT.

At least ten counts were recorded for this clonotype. V and J are TRBV6-5 and TRBJ2-2, with D possibly matching TRBD2 (6 bases). CDR1 is MNHEY and CDR2 is SVGAGI in the germline V gene. V shed 11 bases and J shed 6 bases, with 19 bases lying between them. CDR3 length equals 14 residues. CDR3 amino acids: CAGRGTRNAGELFF. For the CDR3, the DNA is TGTGCCGGGAGAGGGACTCGTAACGCCGGGGAGCTGTTTTTT.

The J gene is TRBJ2-2, the V gene TRBV6-4; 7 nucleotides match TRBD2. Trimming removed 5 bases from V and 2 bases from J; junction bases left unmatched: 2. The CDR3 loop spans 14 amino acids. CDR1 MRHNA and CDR2 SNTAGT come from the germline V gene. The CDR3 nucleotides read TGTGCCAGCAGTCCTAGCGGAAACACCGGGGAGCTGTTTTTT. Translated, it gives CASSPSGNTGELFF.

This clonotype was seen at least ten times. This rearrangement joins TRBV6-1 to TRBJ1-4; TRBD1 is a possible D gene (5 bases). V was shortened by 0 bases and J by 5 bases, with 10 bases between the two germline ends. Germline CDR1 reads MNHNS; CDR2 reads SASEGT. The CDR3 extends over 15 amino acids. The CDR3 nucleotides read TGTGCCAGCAGTGAAGCGTCGGGGGTAAATGAAAAACTGTTTTTT. Its translation: CASSEASGVNEKLFF.

This clonotype was counted a few times. This chain joins TRBV15 and TRBJ1-2; perhaps TRBD1 as D (5 bases). The V and J ends lost 3 bases and 5 bases respectively, with 16 bases between them. From germline, CDR1 is LNHNV and CDR2 YYDKDF (reference sequence). CDR3 length: 15 amino acids. DNA of the CDR3: TGTGCCACCAGCAGGGAGCTCGGGGCAAATTATGGCTACACCTTC. It yields the protein CATSRELGANYGYTF.

To note about this clonotype: One end of the junction is discordant with germline, which a read error may explain. CDR3 DNA sequence: TGTGCCAGCAGTTTACGAGAAAGAAACACTATATATTTT. Its translation is CASSLRERNTIYF. The J gene is TRBJ1-3, the V gene TRBV12-3 or TRBV12-4; D is undetermined. The CDR3 loop spans 13 amino acids.

This clonotype was counted many times. CDR3 sequence: CASSLPGNNEQFF. The DNA of the CDR3 is TGTGCCAGCAGTTTGCCAGGGAACAATGAGCAGTTCTTC. The chain employs TRBV28 and TRBJ2-1; D perhaps matches TRBD1 (5 bases). The CDR3 has 13 residues. Looked up from germline, CDR1 is MDHEN and CDR2 is SYDVKM. The germline V and J ends were trimmed by 3 bases and 5 bases, with 8 bases remaining between them.

The gene calls are TRBV6-1 and TRBJ2-7; 13 nucleotides line up with TRBD2. This CDR3 is built from 17 residues. J lost 5 bases, V lost 4 bases, and 11 bases had no gene match. Germline assignment: CDR1 MNHNS and CDR2 SASEGT. The CDR3 region is CASSANPAGLAGNEQYF. As DNA, the CDR3 is TGTGCCAGCAGTGCAAACCCCGCGGGACTAGCGGGAAACGAGCAGTACTTC.

In its sample, this clonotype was seen many times. This chain links TRBV5-1 with TRBJ2-3; possible D gene TRBD2, 5 bases. CDR1 is SGHRS and CDR2 is YFSETQ in the germline V gene. Trimming took off 0 bases at V and 0 bases at J, with 11 bases between the two ends. The CDR3 is 16 amino acids. The CDR3 loop reads CASSLEPTTSTDTQYF. CDR3 DNA sequence: TGCGCCAGCAGCTTGGAGCCGACTACCAGCACAGATACGCAGTATTTT.

This clonotype was seen a few times. The V call is TRBV3-1, the J call TRBJ2-1; 7 bases are a match to TRBD1. The germline V gene has CDR1 LGHDT and CDR2 YNNKEL (reference sequence). The V and J ends lost 4 bases and 1 base, in that order; junction bases with no gene match: 4. This CDR3 is 15 amino acids long. CDR3 protein: CASSLGQVSYNEQFF. The CDR3 DNA reads TGTGCCAGCAGCCTAGGACAGGTATCCTACAATGAGCAGTTCTTC.

This clonotype was picked up a small number of times. The chain links TRBV11-2 to TRBJ1-1; 7 nucleotides match TRBD1. The CDR3 consists of 14 residues. Germline assignment: CDR1 SGHAT and CDR2 FQNNGV. V dropped 6 bases and J dropped 5; count of bases not matched to a gene: 9. The CDR3 sequence is CASRTQGGGTEAFF. DNA of the CDR3: TGTGCCAGCAGAACTCAGGGGGGAGGGACTGAAGCTTTCTTT.

V usage is TRBV10-3 and J usage is TRBJ2-1, with TRBD2 identical over 8 bases. The germline V gene has CDR1 ENHRY and CDR2 SYGVKD. The J segment lost 7 bases and the V segment lost 3 bases, leaving 8 bases of the junction unmatched. This CDR3 comprises 15 residues. Written as DNA, the CDR3 is TGTGCCATCAGTGAATTTATAAGCGGGAGTAATGAGCAGTTCTTC. This sequence encodes CAISEFISGSNEQFF.

This clonotype was observed a handful of times. V usage is TRBV7-9 and J usage is TRBJ2-3, with D possibly TRBD1 on 6 matching bases. The CDR3 length is 16 residues. Trimming removed 4 bases at V and 2 bases at J, with 16 bases between. In germline, CDR1 is SEHNR, CDR2 FQNEAQ (reference sequence). CDR3 DNA: TGTGCCAGCAGCTACCGACTCCCAGGGGACACAGATACGCAGTATTTT. It encodes CASSYRLPGDTDTQYF.

The J gene is TRBJ2-1, the V gene TRBV10-2; 11 positions match TRBD2. Germline-derived CDR1 and CDR2 are WSHSY and SAAADI. Trimming cost V 8 bases and J 4 bases; bases outside gene matches: 4. This CDR3 comprises 14 residues. CDR3 nucleotides: TGCGCCAGCTCCCCTAGCGGGAGGTACAATGAGCAGTTCTTC. This encodes CASSPSGRYNEQFF.

The sample holds many counts of this clonotype. V is TRBV29-1 and J is TRBJ2-7, with 8 positions matching TRBD1. Trimming removed 5 bases from V and 2 bases from J; junction bases left unmatched: 17. This CDR3 is 17 amino acids long. Germline V gene data show CDR1 as SQVTM and CDR2 as ANQGSEA. The CDR3 loop reads CSVRLQGAFGGAYEQYF. The CDR3 bases are TGCAGCGTTAGGCTGCAGGGGGCCTTCGGAGGAGCCTACGAGCAGTACTTC.

This clonotype turned up a few times. This chain uses TRBV29-1 with TRBJ2-3; D is perhaps TRBD1 (5 bases). In germline, CDR1 is SQVTM, CDR2 ANQGSEA. The CDR3 is 10 residues long. V was clipped by 4 bases and J by 7 bases, with 6 bases between them. CDR3 protein: CSVAGNTQYF. DNA of the CDR3: TGCAGCGTTGCAGGGAATACGCAGTATTTT.

This clonotype was picked up many times. This chain joins TRBV6-6 and TRBJ2-2, with 11 bases matching TRBD2. The CDR3 is 19 amino acids. Germline CDR1 is MNHNY and CDR2 is SVGAGI (reference sequence). V shed 2 bases and J 2 bases; nucleotides not matched to a gene: 10. CDR3 protein: CASSYTVPGTSGNTGELFF. CDR3 bases: TGTGCCAGCAGTTACACCGTACCCGGGACTAGCGGAAACACCGGGGAGCTGTTTTTT.

The V call is TRBV10-3, the J call TRBJ2-7, with 9 bases lining up with TRBD2. The length of the CDR3 is 13 residues. With V trimmed by 10 bases and J by 2 bases, 6 bases remained unmatched. Germline V gene sequence: CDR1 ENHRY, CDR2 SYGVKD. CDR3 sequence reads: CATTTSGAYEQYF. DNA of the CDR3: TGTGCCACTACGACTAGCGGAGCCTACGAGCAGTACTTC.